This T cell receptor beta chain was captured in a study of shared clonotypes between healthy human individuals. This clone was picked up one time. Each cell subset's genomic DNA was divided evenly among several immunoSEQ plates. The assay was immunoSEQ multiplex PCR, and TCRdb's table has in-frame clones only and misses some. In the table there are around 430,000 clones, about 85% of which are singletons. Each donor was a Caucasian adult residing in Nashville, Tennessee. The TCR was taken from a woman between 40 and 50 years old in good health. Some clones in this sample may be carry-over from other donors' samples. The sample consisted of PBMCs.

The CDR3 here is CASSNPTVNTEAFF. The CDR3, as DNA: TGTGCCAGCAGCAATCCCACAGTGAACACTGAAGCTTTCTTT. The chain is built from TRBV21-1 and TRBJ1-1; the DNA was not used to check the table's D call, TRBD1. TRBV21-1 is a recognized pseudogene. The CDR3 consists of 14 residues.